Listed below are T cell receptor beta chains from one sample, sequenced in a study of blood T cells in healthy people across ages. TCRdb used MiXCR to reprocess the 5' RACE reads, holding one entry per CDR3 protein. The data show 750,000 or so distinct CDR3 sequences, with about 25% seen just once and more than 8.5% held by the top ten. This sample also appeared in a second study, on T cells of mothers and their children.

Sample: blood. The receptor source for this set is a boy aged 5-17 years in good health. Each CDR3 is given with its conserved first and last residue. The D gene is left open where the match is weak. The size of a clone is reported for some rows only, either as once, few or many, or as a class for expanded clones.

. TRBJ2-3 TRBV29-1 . TGCAGCGTTCGGGGTCTCAACACAGATACGCAGTATTTT CSVRGLNTDTQYF
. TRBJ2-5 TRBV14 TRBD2 TGTGCCAGCAGCTCCGGACTAGCTGGTGGAGAGTACTTC CASSSGLAGGEYF
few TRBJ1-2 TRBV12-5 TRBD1 TGTGCTAGTGGCCCCGGGACAGGGGAAGTTTATGGCTACACCTTC CASGPGTGEVYGYTF
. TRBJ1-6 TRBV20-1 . TGCAGTGCCACCCAGCCCGGGACACGCTATTCACCCCTCCACTTT CSATQPGTRYSPLHF
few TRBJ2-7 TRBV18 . TGTGCCAGCTCACCCAACAGGGAGGTCACTTACGAGCAGTACTTC CASSPNREVTYEQYF
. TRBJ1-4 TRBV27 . TGTGCCAGCAGTCGACGGGGGGAGGGAAAACTGTTTTTT CASSRRGEGKLFF
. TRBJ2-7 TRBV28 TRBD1 TGTGCCAGCAGTTTAATGGGACAGATCTACGAGCAGTACTTC CASSLMGQIYEQYF
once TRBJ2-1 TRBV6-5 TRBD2 TGTGCCAGCTCTAGCGGGAGGATCAATGAGCAGTTCTTC CASSSGRINEQFF
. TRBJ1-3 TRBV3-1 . TGTGCCAGCAGCCAAGAAAACTCTGGAAACACCATATATTTT CASSQENSGNTIYF
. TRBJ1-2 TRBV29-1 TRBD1 TGCAGCGTTGTAACAGGGGGAGGCTACACCTTC CSVVTGGGYTF
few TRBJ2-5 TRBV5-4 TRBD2 TGTGCCAGCAGTCGGGGGGGGCCGAAAGAGACCCAGTACTTC CASSRGGPKETQYF
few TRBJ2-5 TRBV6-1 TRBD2 TGTGCCAGCAGTGAGGGACTAGCGGTTCAAGAGACCCAGTACTTC CASSEGLAVQETQYF
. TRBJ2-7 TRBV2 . TGTGCCACGGGAGGAGACAGGCTTTCCTACGAGCAGTACTTC CATGGDRLSYEQYF
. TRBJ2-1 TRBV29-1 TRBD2 TGCAGCGTTCTTCCGGGACTAGCGGGAGAAAATGAGCAGTTCTTC CSVLPGLAGENEQFF
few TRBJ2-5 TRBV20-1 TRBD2 TGCAGTGCTAGTGTCAGCGGGGGCTCAAGTGCGACCCAGTACTTC CSASVSGGSSATQYF
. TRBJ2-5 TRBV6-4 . TGTGCCAGCAGTGACCCCCTGTGCGAGGCGGAGACCCAGTACTTC CASSDPLCEAETQYF
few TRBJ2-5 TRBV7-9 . TGTGCCAGCAGCTTCGGGTCGGCCCAAGAGACCCAGTACTTC CASSFGSAQETQYF
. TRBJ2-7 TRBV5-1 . TGCGCCAGCAGCTGGCTGAACAGGACCTACGAGCAGTACTTC CASSWLNRTYEQYF
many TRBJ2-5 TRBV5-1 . TGCGCCAGCAGCTTGTTGCGGGGCCAAGAGACCCAGTACTTC CASSLLRGQETQYF
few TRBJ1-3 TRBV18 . TGTGCCAGCTCACCACCCAGGGCGTCTGGAAACACCATATATTTT CASSPPRASGNTIYF
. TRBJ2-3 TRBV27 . TGTGCCAGCGGATTTACAGTTTACACAGATACGCAGTATTTT CASGFTVYTDTQYF
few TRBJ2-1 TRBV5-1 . TGCGCCAGCAGCCTTGATTGGGACTCTTCTTACAATGAGCAGTTCTTC CASSLDWDSSYNEQFF
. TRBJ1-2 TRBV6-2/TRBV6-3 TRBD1 TGTGCCAGCAGTTACCTTGGGACAGATGGCTACACCTTC CASSYLGTDGYTF
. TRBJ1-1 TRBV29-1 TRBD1 TGCAGCGTTGAAGACAGGGGGCGGATTATGAACACTGAAGCTTTCTTT CSVEDRGRIMNTEAFF
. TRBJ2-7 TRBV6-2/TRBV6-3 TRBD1 TGTGCCAGCACCAAGGTGACAGGGGGCTACGAGCAGTACTTC CASTKVTGGYEQYF
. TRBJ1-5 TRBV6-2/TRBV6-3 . TGTGCCAGCGCGGAGGTAGATCAGCCCCAGCATTTT CASAEVDQPQHF
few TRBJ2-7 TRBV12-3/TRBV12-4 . TGTGCCAGCAGTTTAGGGGAGCACTACGAGCAGTACTTC CASSLGEHYEQYF
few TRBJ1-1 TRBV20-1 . TGCAGTGCTAGAGGGGGGGCGGTGAACACTGAAGCTTTCTTT CSARGGAVNTEAFF
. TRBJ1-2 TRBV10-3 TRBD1 TGTGCCATAACGGACAGGGAAAACTATGGCTACACCTTC CAITDRENYGYTF
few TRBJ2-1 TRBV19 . TGTGCCAGTAGCAGGGTGGGCTCCTACAATGAGCAGTTCTTC CASSRVGSYNEQFF
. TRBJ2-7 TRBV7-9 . TGTGCCAGCAGCTTAGCGCCGGCTAGCGCCTCCTACGAGCAGTACTTC CASSLAPASASYEQYF
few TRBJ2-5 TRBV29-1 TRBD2 TGCAGCGTTTCGACTAGCGGGAGTTTCGGAGAGACCCAGTACTTC CSVSTSGSFGETQYF
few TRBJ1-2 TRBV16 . TGTGCCAGCAGCCAATCGACCCCAGGGAATGGCTACACCTTC CASSQSTPGNGYTF
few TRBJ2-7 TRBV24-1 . TGTGCCACGCAGGGGGGGGCTGCCGAGCAGTACTTC CATQGGAAEQYF
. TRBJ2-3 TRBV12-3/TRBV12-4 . TGTGCCACTAGAGAAGATACGCAGTATTTT CATREDTQYF
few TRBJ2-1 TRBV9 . TGTGCCAGCAGCGTAGTGGCAGGGCAATACAATGAGCAGTTCTTC CASSVVAGQYNEQFF
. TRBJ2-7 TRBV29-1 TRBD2 TGCAGCGTTGAAGATTGGGCTAGCGGGAGCTCCTACGAGCAGTACTTC CSVEDWASGSSYEQYF
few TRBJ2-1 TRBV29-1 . TGCAGCGACCGGGTACAGGGTTATGAGCAGTTCTTC CSDRVQGYEQFF
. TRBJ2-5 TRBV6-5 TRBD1 TGTGCCAGCAGTTTCTCGCCAACAGGGGAGGAGACCCAGTACTTC CASSFSPTGEETQYF
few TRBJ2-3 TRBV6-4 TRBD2 TGTGCCAGCAGTTCTCTCGGTAGCGGGGGAGCTCCAGATACGCAGTATTTT CASSSLGSGGAPDTQYF
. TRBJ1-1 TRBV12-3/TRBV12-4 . TGTGCCAGCAGTTCCTTGAGCTCGTTAGGGACTGAAGCTTTCTTT CASSSLSSLGTEAFF
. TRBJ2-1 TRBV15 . TGTGCCACCAGCAGAGAAAAGGCCCTCTCCTACAATGAGCAGTTCTTC CATSREKALSYNEQFF
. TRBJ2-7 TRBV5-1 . TGCGCCAGCAGCTTGGGGGTGGACAGTCGGGTCTACGAGCAGTACTTC CASSLGVDSRVYEQYF